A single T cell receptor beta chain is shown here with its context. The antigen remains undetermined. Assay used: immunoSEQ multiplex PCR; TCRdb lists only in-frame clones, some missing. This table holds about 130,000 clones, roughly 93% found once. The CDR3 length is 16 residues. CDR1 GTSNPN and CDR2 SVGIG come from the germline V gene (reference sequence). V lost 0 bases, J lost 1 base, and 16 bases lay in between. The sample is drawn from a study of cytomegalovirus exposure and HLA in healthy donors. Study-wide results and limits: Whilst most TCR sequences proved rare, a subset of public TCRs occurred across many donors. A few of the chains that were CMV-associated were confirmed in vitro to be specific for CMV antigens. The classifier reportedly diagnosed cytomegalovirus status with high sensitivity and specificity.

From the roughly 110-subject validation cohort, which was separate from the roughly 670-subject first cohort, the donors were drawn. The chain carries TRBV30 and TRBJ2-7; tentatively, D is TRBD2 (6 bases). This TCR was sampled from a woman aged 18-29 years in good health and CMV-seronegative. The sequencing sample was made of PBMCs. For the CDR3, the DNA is TGTGCCTGGAGTGTACGGGCGGGAACACATTCCTACGAGCAGTACTTC. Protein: CAWSVRAGTHSYEQYF. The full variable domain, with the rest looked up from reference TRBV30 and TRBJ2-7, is SQTIHQWPATLVQPVGSPLSLECTVEGTSNPNLYWYRQAAGRGLQLLFYSVGIGQISSEVPQNLSASRPQDRQFILSSKKLLLSDSGFYLCAWSVRAGTHSYEQYFGPGTRLTVT.